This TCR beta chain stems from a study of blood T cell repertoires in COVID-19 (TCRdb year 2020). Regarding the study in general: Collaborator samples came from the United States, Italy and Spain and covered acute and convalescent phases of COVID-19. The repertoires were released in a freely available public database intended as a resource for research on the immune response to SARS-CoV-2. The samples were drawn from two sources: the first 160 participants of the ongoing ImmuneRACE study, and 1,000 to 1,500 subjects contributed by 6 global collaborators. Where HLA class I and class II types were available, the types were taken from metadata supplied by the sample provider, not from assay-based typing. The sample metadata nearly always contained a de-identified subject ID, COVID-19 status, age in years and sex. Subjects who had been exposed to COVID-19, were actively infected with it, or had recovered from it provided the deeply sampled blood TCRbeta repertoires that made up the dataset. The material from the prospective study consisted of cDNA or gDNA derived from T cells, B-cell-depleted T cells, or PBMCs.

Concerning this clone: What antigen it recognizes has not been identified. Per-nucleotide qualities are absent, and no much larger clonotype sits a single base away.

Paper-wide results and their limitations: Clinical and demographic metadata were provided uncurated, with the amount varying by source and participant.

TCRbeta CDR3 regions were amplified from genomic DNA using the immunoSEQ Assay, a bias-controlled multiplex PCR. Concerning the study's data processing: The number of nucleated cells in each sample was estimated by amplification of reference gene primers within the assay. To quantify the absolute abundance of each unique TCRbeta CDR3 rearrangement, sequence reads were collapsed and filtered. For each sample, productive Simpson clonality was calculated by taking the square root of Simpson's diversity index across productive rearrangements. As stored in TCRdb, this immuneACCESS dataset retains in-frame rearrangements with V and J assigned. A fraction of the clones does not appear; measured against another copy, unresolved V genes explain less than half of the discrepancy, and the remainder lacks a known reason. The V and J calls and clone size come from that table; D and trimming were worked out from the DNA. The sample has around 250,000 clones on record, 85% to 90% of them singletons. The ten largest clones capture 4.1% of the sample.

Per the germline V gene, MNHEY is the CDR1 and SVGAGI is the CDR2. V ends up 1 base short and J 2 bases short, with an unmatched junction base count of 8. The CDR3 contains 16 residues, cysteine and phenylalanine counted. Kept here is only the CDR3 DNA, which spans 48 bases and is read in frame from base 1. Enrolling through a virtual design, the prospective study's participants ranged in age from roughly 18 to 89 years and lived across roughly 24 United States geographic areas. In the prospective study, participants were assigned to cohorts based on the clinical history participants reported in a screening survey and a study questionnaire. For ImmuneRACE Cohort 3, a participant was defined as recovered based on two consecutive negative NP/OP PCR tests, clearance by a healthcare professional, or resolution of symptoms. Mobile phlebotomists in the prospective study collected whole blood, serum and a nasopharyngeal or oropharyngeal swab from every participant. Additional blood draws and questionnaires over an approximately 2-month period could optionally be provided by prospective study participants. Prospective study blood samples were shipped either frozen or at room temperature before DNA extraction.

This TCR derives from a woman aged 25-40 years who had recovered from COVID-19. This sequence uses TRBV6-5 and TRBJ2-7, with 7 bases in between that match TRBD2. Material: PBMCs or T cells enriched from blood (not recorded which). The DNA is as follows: TGTGCCAGCAGTTACTTTGCCCCGCGGGAGACCTACGAGCAGTACTTC. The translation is CASSYFAPRETYEQYF.